The source of this T cell receptor (beta chain) is a study of post-analysis software for immune sequencing data. Study-level background: Relapsing-remitting, secondary progressive and progressive-relapsing multiple sclerosis were all included among the disease courses.

The CDR3 contains 15 residues. The J segment lost 6 bases and the V segment lost 5 bases, leaving 9 bases of the junction unmatched. In germline, CDR1 is SEHNR, CDR2 FQNEAQ (reference sequence). Study-wide results and limits: TRBV5-6, TRBV5-1 and TRBV20-1 belonged to a set of about 5 TRBV segments that were more frequent in patients than controls.

Regarding this clonotype: What it recognizes is unknown.

The library was made from cDNA and included unique molecular identifiers. Between roughly 0.9 and 11 million T cells gave rise to 500,000 to 600,000 cDNA molecules. TCRdb reprocessed the PCR reads with MiXCR, giving one entry per CDR3 protein. The data hold 650,000 to 850,000 distinct CDR3 sequences, with about 50% observed a single time. V and J are TRBV7-9 and TRBJ2-1, with 8 bases that match TRBD1. The source is a girl aged 5 to 17 with multiple sclerosis. Source material: blood. Here the CDR3 DNA reads TGTGCCAGCAGCATGGGACAGGCGCGGATCAATGAGCAGTTCTTC. It encodes CASSMGQARINEQFF.